The 30 T cell receptor beta chains listed next were all sequenced from one sample in a study of T cell repertoires in cytomegalovirus infection. Each CDR3 protein is one row after TCRdb ran MiXCR on the reads. The table includes hundreds of thousands of distinct CDR3 sequences, under 20% detected once. Sequenced material: PBMCs. Every receptor here comes from a human donor in good health (CMV status not recorded). Some clones in this sample may be carry-over from other donors' samples.

This clonotype has a count of ten or more. This chain joins TRBV6-1 and TRBJ2-2; D is possibly TRBD1 (5 bases). CDR1 and CDR2 (germline): MNHNS, SASEGT. This CDR3 spans 15 amino acids. V was pared by 5 bases and J by 2 bases, with 12 bases between. In DNA form, the CDR3 reads TGTGCCAGCAGTTTCGACAGTTTCAACACCGGGGAGCTGTTTTTT. This sequence encodes CASSFDSFNTGELFF.

This clonotype has a handful of counts. The genes are TRBV20-1 and TRBJ1-5; D may be TRBD1 (5 bases). CDR1 and CDR2 from the germline V gene are DFQATT and SNEGSKA (reference sequence). V lost 0 bases, J lost 5 bases, and 14 bases lay in between. There are 15 residues in the CDR3. CDR3 nucleotide sequence: TGCAGTGCTAGAGATATGACGGACACGGATCAGCCCCAGCATTTT. This sequence encodes CSARDMTDTDQPQHF.

V and J are TRBV11-2 and TRBJ2-1; D is unresolved. Germline loops: CDR1 SGHAT, CDR2 FQNNGV. V was shortened by 0 bases and J by 0 bases, with 9 bases between the two germline ends. CDR3 length: 16 residues. The CDR3 DNA reads as TGTGCCAGCAGCTTAGACACGTATAGCTCCTACAATGAGCAGTTCTTC. Protein: CASSLDTYSSYNEQFF.

This chain joins TRBV11-1 and TRBJ2-1; perhaps TRBD1 as D (5 bases). The CDR3 runs to 17 residues. Between the trimmed V and J ends, which lost 1 base and 0 bases, there was a span of 13 bases. Germline V gene data show CDR1 as SGHAT and CDR2 as FQDESV (reference sequence). The chain's CDR3 is CASSLVVGHSSYNEQFF. CDR3 nucleotide sequence: TGTGCCAGCAGCTTAGTCGTGGGGCACAGCTCCTACAATGAGCAGTTCTTC.

The rearrangement uses TRBV9 and TRBJ2-3; weak D call: TRBD1 (6 bases). Germline V lookup: CDR1 SGDLS, CDR2 YYNGEE. The V gene lost 3 bases and the J gene lost 3 bases, with 17 bases spanning the gap. This CDR3 contains 16 residues. CDR3: CASSETGTLFTDTQYF. In DNA, the CDR3 is TGTGCCAGCAGCGAAACCGGGACACTTTTTACAGATACGCAGTATTTT.

This clonotype showed up just a few times. The J gene is TRBJ2-5, the V gene TRBV5-1, with TRBD2 identical over 8 bases. This CDR3 has 18 residues. Germline V CDR1 and CDR2: SGHRS, YFSETQ. The trim removed 0 bases at V and 0 bases at J, leaving 10 bases unmatched. In DNA form, the CDR3 reads TGCGCCAGCAGCTTGGTTCCAGCGGGGGCGATAAACCAAGAGACCCAGTACTTC. This translates into CASSLVPAGAINQETQYF. Drawing the rest from reference TRBV5-1 and TRBJ2-5, the complete variable domain is KAGVTQTPRYLIKTRGQQVTLSCSPISGHRSVSWYQQTPGQGLQFLFEYFSETQRNKGNFPGRFSGRQFSNSRSEMNVSTLELGDSALYLCASSLVPAGAINQETQYFGPGTRLLVL.

This clonotype was picked up many times. The V call is TRBV14, the J call TRBJ2-2, with a possible D match to TRBD1 (5 bases). CDR1 SGHDN and CDR2 FVKESK come from the germline V gene. The ends were cut back, 9 bases at V and 2 bases at J, with 10 bases in the middle. This CDR3 has 13 amino acids. CDR3 sequence reads: CASSRVNTGELFF. In DNA form, the CDR3 reads TGTGCCAGTAGCAGGGTAAACACCGGGGAGCTGTTTTTT.

The sample holds many counts of this clonotype. The chain links TRBV4-1 to TRBJ1-5; maybe TRBD1 (6 bases). Germline CDR1 reads MGHRA; CDR2 reads YSYEKL. V was cut by 1 base and J by 4 bases, with 11 bases left in between. The CDR3 totals 15 residues. CDR3 protein: CASSQAPGANQPQHF. CDR3 coding DNA: TGCGCCAGCAGCCAAGCGCCGGGGGCGAATCAGCCCCAGCATTTT.

At least ten counts were recorded for this clonotype. The CDR3 region has the DNA TGTGCCAGCAGCTTACAGGGGCAAACTGAAGCTTTCTTT. This sequence encodes CASSLQGQTEAFF. The V gene is TRBV7-2, the J gene TRBJ1-1, with a weak D call TRBD1 (6 bases). The V gene's germline CDR1 is SGHTA and CDR2 FQGNSA. The ends were cut back, 2 bases at V and 5 bases at J, with 9 bases in the middle. The CDR3 length is 13 residues.

In the case of this clonotype: The junction shows a germline mismatch at one end, possibly a read error. This chain uses TRBV4-1 with TRBJ1-6, with D perhaps TRBD1 (5 bases). Germline V gene lookup returns CDR1 MGHRA and CDR2 YSYEKL. The CDR3 runs 18 residues. The chain's CDR3 is CASSQDSGARVDNSHLHF. DNA of the CDR3: TGCGCCAGCAGCCAAGACTCTGGGGCCAGGGTTGATAATTCACACCTCCACTTT.

This clonotype was seen at least ten times. This rearrangement joins TRBV7-2 to TRBJ2-7, with unresolved D. V lost 6 bases to trimming and J lost 3 bases, with 12 bases between them. CDR1 and CDR2 (germline): SGHTA, FQGNSA. The CDR3 is 13 residues long. The CDR3 spells CASSQAVGYEQYF. DNA of the CDR3: TGTGCCAGCAGTCAGGCAGTCGGCTACGAGCAGTACTTC.

The chain is built from TRBV20-1 and TRBJ2-1, with 8 bases aligning to TRBD2. V lost 3 bases, J lost 9 bases, and 13 bases stayed unmatched. The CDR3 totals 15 residues. Germline CDR1 is DFQATT and CDR2 is SNEGSKA (reference sequence). The chain's CDR3 is CSASGGGGLPGEQFF. The CDR3 DNA reads as TGCAGTGCTAGTGGGGGCGGGGGGCTCCCAGGTGAGCAGTTCTTC.

The rearrangement links TRBV3-1 to TRBJ2-3; TRBD2 agrees at 7 bases. The CDR3 sequence is 17 residues long. V lost 3 bases to trimming and J lost 0 bases; unmatched junction nucleotides: 9. Germline values: CDR1 LGHDT, CDR2 YNNKEL (reference sequence). CDR3 protein: CASSQRSGGPSTDTQYF. DNA of the CDR3: TGTGCCAGCAGCCAGCGTTCGGGGGGACCCAGCACAGATACGCAGTATTTT.

This clonotype was seen more than once but under ten times. This chain connects TRBV12-3 or TRBV12-4 to TRBJ2-3; TRBD2 matches at 11 bases. The CDR3 runs to 17 residues. J was trimmed by 2 bases and V by 2 bases; bases with no gene match: 6. The CDR3 reads CASSLFPGLADTDTQYF. CDR3 bases: TGTGCCAGCAGTTTATTCCCGGGACTAGCGGACACAGATACGCAGTATTTT.

This clonotype was detected a few times. V gene TRBV12-5 combines with J gene TRBJ2-2, with TRBD1 matching 8 bases. In germline, CDR1 is LGHNT, CDR2 FRNRAP. Trimming at V came to 5 bases and at J to 1 base, leaving 3 bases not matched to a gene. The CDR3 covers 15 residues. The CDR3 nucleotides are TGTGCTAGTGGTGTGGGACAGGTGAACACCGGGGAGCTGTTTTTT. Translated, it gives CASGVGQVNTGELFF.

V is TRBV20-1 and J is TRBJ2-5; TRBD2 might be the D (6 bases). The CDR3 contains 15 residues. Trimming took off 0 bases at V and 5 bases at J, with 16 bases between the two ends. The germline V gene has CDR1 DFQATT and CDR2 SNEGSKA (reference sequence). The CDR3, as DNA: TGCAGTGCTAGAGATCCGGGGGAACAGGCGGAGACCCAGTACTTC. This gives the protein CSARDPGEQAETQYF.

This clonotype was recorded many times. In DNA, the CDR3 is TGCAGTGCTCCAACTAGCGGGGGGGCGAACAATGAGCAGTTCTTC. It specifies CSAPTSGGANNEQFF. V gene TRBV20-1 combines with J gene TRBJ2-1, with TRBD2 matching 13 bases. The CDR3 consists of 15 residues. From germline, CDR1 is DFQATT and CDR2 SNEGSKA (reference sequence). The V gene end was trimmed by 5 bases and the J gene end by 5 bases; junction bases not matched to a gene: 6.

This clonotype was detected once. The chain joins TRBV15 to TRBJ2-1; TRBD2 is a possible D gene (7 bases). CDR1 is LNHNV and CDR2 is YYDKDF in the germline V gene (reference sequence). The V and J ends lost 0 bases and 5 bases respectively, with 17 bases between them. The CDR3 has 17 residues. CDR3 in DNA: TGTGCCACCAGCAGAGATGAGGGGGGGGTGTCCGACAATGAGCAGTTCTTC. Amino acids: CATSRDEGGVSDNEQFF.

V is TRBV12-3 or TRBV12-4 and J is TRBJ2-5; D unresolved. V dropped 6 bases and J dropped 4 bases, with 24 bases sitting between them. The length of the CDR3 is 17 residues. The DNA for the CDR3 is TGTGCCAGCAGCTTCACCCCGCCAATGTGCCATGGAGAGACCCAGTACTTC. This encodes CASSFTPPMCHGETQYF.

As regards this clonotype: A much more abundant neighbour one base away suggests this may be a read error. The chain employs TRBV7-2 and TRBJ2-5; 11 nucleotides agree with TRBD2. V shed 11 bases and J 4 bases; nucleotides not matched to a gene: 6. CDR1 SGHTA and CDR2 FQGNSA come from the germline V gene. The CDR3 runs 13 residues. The CDR3, as DNA: TGTGCCGGCGGTAGCGGGGGGGCAGAGACCCAGTACTTC. It is translated as CAGGSGGAETQYF.

This chain links TRBV28 with TRBJ1-2; D is undetermined. Germline CDR1 and CDR2: MDHEN and SYDVKM. CDR3 length equals 12 residues. V lost 3 bases and J lost 2, with 4 bases in between. CDR3 in amino acids: CASSFMNYGYTF. The DNA of the CDR3 is TGTGCCAGCAGTTTCATGAACTATGGCTACACCTTC.

V is TRBV6-5 and J is TRBJ1-2, with 7 bases identical to TRBD1. The CDR3 consists of 14 residues. Germline V gene lookup returns CDR1 MNHEY and CDR2 SVGAGI. V lost 2 bases, J lost 6 bases, and 6 bases stayed unmatched. The CDR3 spells CASSYLRQGDGYTF. The CDR3 DNA reads as TGTGCCAGCAGTTACCTTCGGCAGGGGGATGGCTACACCTTC.

J is TRBJ2-7 and V is TRBV4-2; 9 nucleotides align to TRBD1. After removal of 1 base from V and 4 bases from J, the junction contained 11 bases not matched to a gene. Germline V gives CDR1 LGHNA, CDR2 YNFKEQ. The CDR3 sequence is 17 residues long. The CDR3, as DNA: TGTGCCAGCAGCCAAGGAGGGCCGGGACAGGGAATTTACGAGCAGTACTTC. Residues: CASSQGGPGQGIYEQYF.

This clonotype was found many times. The chain joins TRBV7-2 to TRBJ2-1; possible D gene TRBD2, 5 bases. Germline CDR1 is SGHTA and CDR2 is FQGNSA. Between the trimmed V and J ends, which lost 5 bases and 7 bases, there was a span of 24 bases. The CDR3 covers 17 residues. The CDR3 loop is CASSKNSGKSLINEQFF. CDR3 DNA sequence: TGTGCCAGCAGCAAGAACAGCGGTAAGTCGTTAATAAATGAGCAGTTCTTC.

There are many counts of this clonotype. V gene TRBV7-2 combines with J gene TRBJ2-2; 12 nucleotides line up with TRBD1. Per germline, CDR1 SGHTA and CDR2 FQGNSA. The CDR3 totals 17 residues. With 4 bases clipped from V and 4 bases from J, the junction kept 7 bases outside the gene matches. The CDR3: CASSWRGQGAITGELFF. As DNA, the CDR3 is TGTGCCAGCAGCTGGCGGGGACAGGGGGCAATCACCGGGGAGCTGTTTTTT.

The J gene is TRBJ2-1, the V gene TRBV20-1; 11 positions match TRBD2. Losses at the gene ends were 4 bases for V and 4 bases for J; bases not matched to a gene: 6. The CDR3 is 15 amino acids. Germline V gene data show CDR1 as DFQATT and CDR2 as SNEGSKA (reference sequence). DNA for the CDR3: TGCAGTGCTAAAAAGGGGACTAGCGGTTACAATGAGCAGTTCTTC. It yields the protein CSAKKGTSGYNEQFF.

Many counts were recorded for this clonotype. The chain joins TRBV28 to TRBJ1-5; 7 bases agree with TRBD1. Per germline, CDR1 MDHEN and CDR2 SYDVKM. J lost 2 bases, V lost 3 bases, and 4 bases had no gene match. This CDR3 is 15 amino acids long. As DNA, the CDR3 is TGTGCCAGCAGTTTCACGCAGGGGGGCAATCAGCCCCAGCATTTT. It yields the protein CASSFTQGGNQPQHF.

The chain combines TRBV6-2 or TRBV6-3 with TRBJ1-1; a weak D match, TRBD1 (5 bases). CDR1 is MNHEY, CDR2 SVGEGT, per germline. This CDR3 comprises 13 residues. Deletions cut 4 bases from V and 4 bases from J, with 10 bases between. The CDR3 region is CASSWDGFTEAFF. Written as DNA, the CDR3 is TGTGCCAGCAGTTGGGACGGTTTCACTGAAGCTTTCTTT.

This clonotype has only a few counts. This chain connects TRBV7-9 to TRBJ2-7; 12 nucleotides agree with TRBD1. The V segment lost 9 bases and the J segment 0 bases; nucleotides outside the gene matches: 15. Germline V gene lookup returns CDR1 SEHNR and CDR2 FQNEAQ (reference sequence). The CDR3 sequence is 18 residues long. The CDR3 is CASLPGQGALGSSYEQYF. In nucleotides, the CDR3 is TGTGCCAGTTTACCGGGACAGGGGGCTCTGGGCTCCTCCTACGAGCAGTACTTC.

This chain connects TRBV12-3 or TRBV12-4 to TRBJ1-2; 7 bases match TRBD1. The CDR3 consists of 14 residues. Germline trimming cut 4 bases from V and 3 bases from J; bases unmatched to any gene: 5. The CDR3 region has the DNA TGTGCCAGCAGTTATACAACAGGGGACTATGGCTACACCTTC. As protein: CASSYTTGDYGYTF.